This TCR beta chain was recovered during a study of radiotherapy plus CTLA-4 blockade in lung cancer. Study information: Disease control was seen in approximately 29% of patients, objective responses in around 17%.

The V gene's germline CDR1 is SGHTA and CDR2 FQGNSA. The CDR3 has 14 amino acids. V dropped 2 bases and J dropped 7; count of bases not matched to a gene: 6. Study results and limitations: There was expansion of tumor-derived TCR clones in blood after radiotherapy plus ipilimumab. Interferon-beta and early blood T cell clone dynamics reportedly predicted response best.

With regard to this clone: The antigen remains unidentified.

Only in-frame clones appear in the TCRdb table, and some are missing; sequencing was by immunoSEQ multiplex PCR. The top ten clones hold roughly 0.82% of a sample with 90,000 or so clones, roughly four fifths of them seen once. Focal radiation plus CTLA-4 blockade with ipilimumab was given to patients with chemo-refractory metastatic non-small-cell lung cancer. The chain links TRBV7-2 to TRBJ1-2, with 8 bases lining up with TRBD1. The sequencing here drew on peripheral blood, taken from a patient treated with radiotherapy plus ipilimumab. This sequence originates from a human donor with non-small cell lung cancer who had stable disease on radiotherapy plus ipilimumab. CDR3 sequence: CASSLKSGGSGYTF. The CDR3 region has the DNA TGTGCCAGCAGCTTAAAATCAGGGGGCAGTGGCTACACCTTC.